The 22 T cell receptor beta chains listed next were all sequenced from one sample in a study of monozygotic twins with cystic fibrosis. TCRdb's table, derived via immunoSEQ multiplex PCR, lists solely in-frame clones and lacks some. The data contain 34,000 or so clones, 80% to 95% of them singletons. The sample consisted of blood. The receptors derive from a boy aged 2 to 9 with cystic fibrosis.

The gene calls are TRBV2 and TRBJ2-3, with TRBD2 matching 9 bases. The CDR3 is made up of 18 amino acids. Trimming took 7 bases from V and 3 from J; bases not matched to a gene: 17. Germline-derived CDR1 and CDR2 are SNHLY and FYNNEI. This CDR3 is CASTLGAGGPFWTDTQYF. CDR3 DNA sequence: TGTGCCAGCACCCTCGGGGCGGGGGGGCCTTTTTGGACAGATACGCAGTATTTT.

The V gene is TRBV19, the J gene TRBJ1-1, with a tentative D call TRBD1 (5 bases). Trimming cost V 4 bases and J 7 bases, with 10 bases left between them. Looked up from germline, CDR1 is LNHDA and CDR2 is SQIVND (reference sequence). This CDR3 region has 12 residues. The CDR3 DNA sequence: TGTGCCAGTAGTAACCGGGACGGTGAAGCTTTCTTT. It is translated as CASSNRDGEAFF. The whole variable domain, remainder taken from reference TRBV19 and TRBJ1-1, is DGGITQSPKYLFRKEGQNVTLSCEQNLNHDAMYWYRQDPGQGLRLIYYSQIVNDFQKGDIAEGYSVSREKKESFPLTVTSAQKNPTAFYLCASSNRDGEAFFGQGTRLTVV.

The chain employs TRBV15 and TRBJ1-2, with TRBD1 as a possible D gene (6 bases). The CDR3 has 15 amino acids. Germline assignment: CDR1 LNHNV and CDR2 YYDKDF (reference sequence). V lost 8 bases and J 0 bases, leaving 16 bases between the germline ends. The CDR3 reads CATSGTRTTNYGYTF. Here the CDR3 DNA reads TGTGCCACCTCCGGGACAAGGACGACTAACTATGGCTACACCTTC.

CDR3 region: CASSVARANTEAFF. The CDR3, as DNA: TGTGCCAGCAGCGTAGCGCGGGCGAACACTGAAGCTTTCTTT. J is TRBJ1-1 and V is TRBV9; D remains ambiguous. Trimming left V 0 bases short and J 1 base short, with 7 bases between. Germline V CDR1 and CDR2: SGDLS, YYNGEE. This CDR3 is 14 amino acids long.

The V gene is TRBV7-8, the J gene TRBJ2-5; 10 nucleotides line up with TRBD2. Germline V CDR1 and CDR2: SGHVS, FQNEAQ. The CDR3 is made up of 15 amino acids. V trimming: 5 bases; J trimming: 2 bases; junction bases outside the gene matches: 5. DNA for the CDR3: TGTGCCAGCAGCAGGACTAGCGGCGCTCAAGAGACCCAGTACTTC. This sequence encodes CASSRTSGAQETQYF. The whole variable domain, remainder taken from reference TRBV7-8 and TRBJ2-5, is GAGVSQSPRYKVAKRGQDVALRCDPISGHVSLFWYQQALGQGPEFLTYFQNEAQLDKSGLPSDRFFAERPEGSVSTLKIQRTQQEDSAVYLCASSRTSGAQETQYFGPGTRLLVL.

The rearrangement joins TRBV27 to TRBJ1-2; the D is unclear. The germline V gene encodes CDR1 MNHEY and CDR2 SMNVEV (reference sequence). V was pared by 6 bases and J by 7 bases, with 15 bases between. The CDR3 runs to 13 residues. This CDR3 is CASRRDRRGGYTF. The CDR3 DNA reads as TGTGCCAGCAGAAGAGACCGGCGGGGTGGCTACACCTTC.

V is TRBV5-6 and J is TRBJ2-6; D is ambiguous. This CDR3 has 13 residues. CDR1 and CDR2 from the germline V gene are SGHDT and YYEEEE. V shed 4 bases and J shed 1 base, with 3 bases lying between them. For the CDR3, the DNA is TGTGCCAGCAGCCGATCTGGGGCCAACGTCCTGACTTTC. This encodes CASSRSGANVLTF.

The DNA of the CDR3 is TGTGCCAGTAGTAGCGGGTCCTACAATGAGCAGTTCTTC. Its protein product is CASSSGSYNEQFF. The V gene is TRBV19, the J gene TRBJ2-1, with a weak D call TRBD2 (5 bases). Germline V lookup: CDR1 LNHDA, CDR2 SQIVND (reference sequence). The CDR3 has 13 amino acids. Trimming took 4 bases from V and 1 from J, leaving 5 bases between them.

The V gene is TRBV6-5, the J gene TRBJ2-2; D remains ambiguous. The V gene lost 2 bases and the J gene lost 2 bases, with 9 bases spanning the gap. The germline V gene has CDR1 MNHEY and CDR2 SVGAGI. This CDR3 has 15 amino acids. The CDR3 here is CASSYAVGNTGELFF. CDR3 sequence (DNA): TGTGCCAGCAGTTACGCTGTCGGTAACACCGGGGAGCTGTTTTTT.

This chain connects TRBV6-4 to TRBJ1-3; TRBD1 might be the D (5 bases). V was clipped by 2 bases and J by 0 bases, with 14 bases between them. Germline V CDR1 and CDR2: MRHNA, SNTAGT. This CDR3 has 17 residues. CDR3 amino acids: CASSDPDTGTSGNTIYF. CDR3 DNA sequence: TGTGCCAGCAGTGACCCGGACACGGGGACCTCTGGAAACACCATATATTTT.

This clone was picked up one time. The chain links TRBV19 to TRBJ1-4; 7 positions agree with TRBD1. Trimming took 4 bases from V and 8 from J; bases not matched to a gene: 10. The CDR3 runs to 15 residues. Germline CDR1 LNHDA, CDR2 SQIVND (reference sequence). The CDR3 DNA sequence: TGTGCCAGTAGTAACCGACAGGGTTTAAACGAAAAACTGTTTTTT. This codes for CASSNRQGLNEKLFF.

The chain combines TRBV9 with TRBJ1-2; no reliable D call. V was cut by 4 bases and J by 4 bases, with 11 bases left in between. This CDR3 spans 13 amino acids. Germline loops: CDR1 SGDLS, CDR2 YYNGEE. The CDR3 bases are TGTGCCAGCAGCAGGCGGGCCCCCTATGGCTACACCTTC. This codes for CASSRRAPYGYTF.

The chain recombines TRBV5-1 with TRBJ2-5, with D tentatively TRBD1 (6 bases). This CDR3 is built from 15 residues. Trimming left V 4 bases short and J 4 bases short, with 17 bases between. CDR1 and CDR2 from the germline V gene are SGHRS and YFSETQ. CDR3 amino acids: CASSTVGQIGETQYF. Written as DNA, the CDR3 is TGCGCCAGCAGCACCGTTGGACAGATTGGAGAGACCCAGTACTTC. Drawing the rest from reference TRBV5-1 and TRBJ2-5, the complete variable domain is KAGVTQTPRYLIKTRGQQVTLSCSPISGHRSVSWYQQTPGQGLQFLFEYFSETQRNKGNFPGRFSGRQFSNSRSEMNVSTLELGDSALYLCASSTVGQIGETQYFGPGTRLLVL.

V and J are TRBV6-5 and TRBJ2-1, with D hard to call. Per germline, CDR1 MNHEY and CDR2 SVGAGI. The CDR3 totals 14 residues. V lost 0 bases and J lost 7, with 10 bases in between. CDR3 loop: CASSYSTRMNEQFF. The CDR3 region has the DNA TGTGCCAGCAGTTACTCAACGAGGATGAATGAGCAGTTCTTC.

V usage is TRBV10-3 and J usage is TRBJ1-5; D call uncertain. Germline loops: CDR1 ENHRY, CDR2 SYGVKD. The CDR3 spans 14 residues. V was clipped by 0 bases and J by 6 bases, with 9 bases between them. CDR3 sequence (DNA): TGTGCCATCAGTGAGTCAGGGTCCCTTCAGCCCCAGCATTTT. Its protein is CAISESGSLQPQHF.

This sequence joins TRBV18 and TRBJ1-4, with TRBD1 as a possible D gene (5 bases). V was shortened by 0 bases and J by 5 bases, with 7 bases between the two germline ends. This CDR3 spans 14 amino acids. CDR1 and CDR2 from the germline V gene are KGHSH and LQKENI. The CDR3 DNA sequence: TGTGCCAGCTCACCACCCGGACAAAATGAAAAACTGTTTTTT. Residues: CASSPPGQNEKLFF.

This chain connects TRBV9 to TRBJ1-3; weak D call: TRBD1 (6 bases). The CDR3 consists of 16 residues. V dropped 3 bases and J dropped 0 bases, with 13 bases sitting between them. Per germline, CDR1 SGDLS and CDR2 YYNGEE. The chain's CDR3 is CASSDRQVISGNTIYF. CDR3 nucleotide sequence: TGTGCCAGCAGCGACCGACAGGTGATCTCTGGAAACACCATATATTTT.

This rearrangement joins TRBV19 to TRBJ1-5; D uncertain. The CDR3 contains 13 residues. V lost 3 bases and J 5 bases, leaving 8 bases between the germline ends. CDR1 and CDR2 (germline): LNHDA, SQIVND (reference sequence). CDR3 DNA: TGTGCCAGTAGTATCAACAACGATCAGCCCCAGCATTTT. Translating gives CASSINNDQPQHF.

The chain is built from TRBV27 and TRBJ2-1; D is perhaps TRBD2 (6 bases). This CDR3 spans 14 amino acids. Germline CDR1 is MNHEY and CDR2 is SMNVEV (reference sequence). Trimming pared 5 bases from V and 1 base from J, leaving 9 bases between. In DNA form, the CDR3 reads TGTGCCAGCAGTGTTGGACTATCCTACAATGAGCAGTTCTTC. Amino acids: CASSVGLSYNEQFF.

This rearrangement joins TRBV5-6 to TRBJ1-4; a possible D gene is TRBD1 (5 bases). The CDR3 runs to 14 residues. CDR1 and CDR2 (germline): SGHDT, YYEEEE. V gave up 2 bases and J gave up 5 bases, with 10 bases separating them. The CDR3 DNA sequence: TGTGCCAGCAGCTTAGCAGGGTTGAATGAAAAACTGTTTTTT. Amino acid sequence: CASSLAGLNEKLFF.

This clone was observed a single time. This rearrangement joins TRBV9 to TRBJ2-7; 7 bases map to TRBD1. After removal of 7 bases from V and 0 bases from J, the junction contained 7 bases not matched to a gene. Germline assignment: CDR1 SGDLS and CDR2 YYNGEE. The CDR3 runs 14 residues. As DNA, the CDR3 is TGTGCCAGCCTTGCGGACAGGTTCTCCTACGAGCAGTACTTC. This encodes CASLADRFSYEQYF.

This chain joins TRBV27 and TRBJ2-7; 8 positions agree with TRBD1. The germline CDR1 and CDR2 sequences are MNHEY and SMNVEV (reference sequence). V lost 0 bases and J lost 0; bases outside the gene matches: 4. CDR3 length equals 16 residues. CDR3 protein: CASSLSGTGASYEQYF. DNA for the CDR3: TGTGCCAGCAGTTTATCCGGGACAGGTGCCTCCTACGAGCAGTACTTC.